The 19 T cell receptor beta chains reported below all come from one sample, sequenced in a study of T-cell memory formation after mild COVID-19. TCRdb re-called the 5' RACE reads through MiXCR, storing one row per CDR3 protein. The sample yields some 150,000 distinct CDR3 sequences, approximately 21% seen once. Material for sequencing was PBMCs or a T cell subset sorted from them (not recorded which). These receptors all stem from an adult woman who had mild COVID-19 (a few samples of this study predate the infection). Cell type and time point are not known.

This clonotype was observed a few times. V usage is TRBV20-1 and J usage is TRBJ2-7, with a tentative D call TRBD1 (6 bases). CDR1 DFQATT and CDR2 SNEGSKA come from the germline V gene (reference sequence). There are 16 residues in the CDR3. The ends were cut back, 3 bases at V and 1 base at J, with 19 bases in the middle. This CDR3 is CSARAAGVQGSYEQYF. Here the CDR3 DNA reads TGCAGTGCTAGGGCAGCCGGAGTACAGGGTTCCTACGAGCAGTACTTC.

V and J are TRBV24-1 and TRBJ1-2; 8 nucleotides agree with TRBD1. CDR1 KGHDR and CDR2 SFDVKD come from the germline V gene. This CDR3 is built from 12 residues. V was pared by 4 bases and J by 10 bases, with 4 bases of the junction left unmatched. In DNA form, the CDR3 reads TGTGCCACCAGTGACCCGGACAGGGCCTACACCTTC. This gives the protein CATSDPDRAYTF.

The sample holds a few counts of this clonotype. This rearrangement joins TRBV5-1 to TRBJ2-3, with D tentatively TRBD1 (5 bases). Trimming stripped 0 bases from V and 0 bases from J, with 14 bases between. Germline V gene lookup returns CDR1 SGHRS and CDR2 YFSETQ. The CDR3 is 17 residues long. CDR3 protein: CASSLGYGASSTDTQYF. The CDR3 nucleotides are TGCGCCAGCAGCTTGGGTTATGGGGCTTCTAGCACAGATACGCAGTATTTT.

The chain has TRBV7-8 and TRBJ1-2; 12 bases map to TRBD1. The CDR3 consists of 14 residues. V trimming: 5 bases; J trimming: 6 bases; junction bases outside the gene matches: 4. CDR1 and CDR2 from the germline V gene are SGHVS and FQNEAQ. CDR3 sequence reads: CASSTGQGADGYTF. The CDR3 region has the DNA TGTGCCAGCAGCACGGGACAGGGGGCCGATGGCTACACCTTC.

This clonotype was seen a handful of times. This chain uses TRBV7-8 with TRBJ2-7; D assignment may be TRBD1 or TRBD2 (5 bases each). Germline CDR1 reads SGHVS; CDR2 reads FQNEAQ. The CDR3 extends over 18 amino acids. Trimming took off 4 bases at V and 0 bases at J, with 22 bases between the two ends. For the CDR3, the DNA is TGTGCCAGCAGCTCCCTTGACTTCGAGGGGCCGAGCTCCTACGAGCAGTACTTC. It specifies CASSSLDFEGPSSYEQYF. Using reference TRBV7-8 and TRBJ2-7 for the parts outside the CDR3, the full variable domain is GAGVSQSPRYKVAKRGQDVALRCDPISGHVSLFWYQQALGQGPEFLTYFQNEAQLDKSGLPSDRFFAERPEGSVSTLKIQRTQQEDSAVYLCASSSLDFEGPSSYEQYFGPGTRLTVT.

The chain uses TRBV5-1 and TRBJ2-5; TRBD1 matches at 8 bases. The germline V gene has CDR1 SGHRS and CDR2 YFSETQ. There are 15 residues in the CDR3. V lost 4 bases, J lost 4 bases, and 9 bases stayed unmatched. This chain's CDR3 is CASSGGQAGVETQYF. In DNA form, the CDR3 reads TGCGCCAGCAGCGGGGGACAGGCCGGGGTAGAGACCCAGTACTTC.

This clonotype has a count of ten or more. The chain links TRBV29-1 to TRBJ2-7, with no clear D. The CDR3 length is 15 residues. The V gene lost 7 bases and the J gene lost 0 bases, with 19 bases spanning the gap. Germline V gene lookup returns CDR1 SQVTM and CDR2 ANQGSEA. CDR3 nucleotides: TGCAGCGCCCGAAAGGCAGTCCACCTCTCCTACGAGCAGTACTTC. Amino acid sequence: CSARKAVHLSYEQYF.

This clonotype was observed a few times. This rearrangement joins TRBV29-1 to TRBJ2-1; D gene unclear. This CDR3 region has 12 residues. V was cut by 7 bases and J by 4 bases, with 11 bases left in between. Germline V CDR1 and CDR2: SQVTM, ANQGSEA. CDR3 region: CSAPAGYNEQFF. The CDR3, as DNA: TGCAGCGCCCCTGCAGGTTACAATGAGCAGTTCTTC.

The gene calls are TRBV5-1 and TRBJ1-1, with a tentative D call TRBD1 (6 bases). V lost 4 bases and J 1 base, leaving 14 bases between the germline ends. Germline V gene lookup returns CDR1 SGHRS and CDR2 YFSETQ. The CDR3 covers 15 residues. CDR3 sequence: CASSPYSGENTEAFF. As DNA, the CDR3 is TGCGCCAGCAGCCCCTACTCAGGGGAGAACACTGAAGCTTTCTTT.

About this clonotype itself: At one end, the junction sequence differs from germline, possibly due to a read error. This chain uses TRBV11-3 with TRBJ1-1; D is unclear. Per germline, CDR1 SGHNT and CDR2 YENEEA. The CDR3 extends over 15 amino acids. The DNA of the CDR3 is TGTGCCAGCACCTTAACCCAGACGATGAACACTGAAGCTTTCTTT. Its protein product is CASTLTQTMNTEAFF.

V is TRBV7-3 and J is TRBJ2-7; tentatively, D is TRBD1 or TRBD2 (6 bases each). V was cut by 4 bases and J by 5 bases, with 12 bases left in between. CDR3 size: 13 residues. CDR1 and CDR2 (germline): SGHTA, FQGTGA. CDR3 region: CASSSQGGNEQYF. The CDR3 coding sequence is TGTGCCAGCAGCTCTCAAGGGGGGAACGAGCAGTACTTC.

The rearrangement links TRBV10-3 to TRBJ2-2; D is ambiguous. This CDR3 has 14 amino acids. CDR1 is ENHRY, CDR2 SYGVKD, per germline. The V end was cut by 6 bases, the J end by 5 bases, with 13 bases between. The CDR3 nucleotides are TGTGCCATCAGCGGTACCGGACGGACCGGGGAGCTGTTTTTT. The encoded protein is CAISGTGRTGELFF.

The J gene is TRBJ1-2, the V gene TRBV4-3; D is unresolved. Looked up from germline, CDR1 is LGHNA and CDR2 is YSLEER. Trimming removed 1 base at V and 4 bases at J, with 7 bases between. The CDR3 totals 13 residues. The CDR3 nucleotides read TGCGCCAGCAGCCAAGTCGGAGTCTATGGCTACACCTTC. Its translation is CASSQVGVYGYTF.

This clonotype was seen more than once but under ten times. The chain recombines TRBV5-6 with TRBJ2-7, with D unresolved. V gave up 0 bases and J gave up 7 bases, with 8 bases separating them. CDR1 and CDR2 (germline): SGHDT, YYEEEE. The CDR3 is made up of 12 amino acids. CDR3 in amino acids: CASSLGLGEQYF. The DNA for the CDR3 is TGTGCCAGCAGCTTGGGGCTGGGGGAGCAGTACTTC.

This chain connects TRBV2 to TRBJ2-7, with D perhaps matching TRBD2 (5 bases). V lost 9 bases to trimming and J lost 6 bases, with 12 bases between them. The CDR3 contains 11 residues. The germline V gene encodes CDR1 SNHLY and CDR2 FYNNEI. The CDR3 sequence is CASKRGGEQYF. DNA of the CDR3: TGTGCCAGTAAACGAGGAGGCGAGCAGTACTTC.

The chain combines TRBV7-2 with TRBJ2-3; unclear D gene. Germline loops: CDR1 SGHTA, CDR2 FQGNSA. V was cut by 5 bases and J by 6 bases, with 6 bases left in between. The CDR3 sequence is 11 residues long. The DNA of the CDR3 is TGTGCCAGCAGCGTCAAGGATACGCAGTATTTT. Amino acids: CASSVKDTQYF.

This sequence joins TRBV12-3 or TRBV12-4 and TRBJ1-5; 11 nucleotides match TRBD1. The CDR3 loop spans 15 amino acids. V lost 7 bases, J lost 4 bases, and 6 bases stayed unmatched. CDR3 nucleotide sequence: TGTGCCAGCACCCAGGGACAGGGGGATAATCAGCCCCAGCATTTT. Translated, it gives CASTQGQGDNQPQHF.

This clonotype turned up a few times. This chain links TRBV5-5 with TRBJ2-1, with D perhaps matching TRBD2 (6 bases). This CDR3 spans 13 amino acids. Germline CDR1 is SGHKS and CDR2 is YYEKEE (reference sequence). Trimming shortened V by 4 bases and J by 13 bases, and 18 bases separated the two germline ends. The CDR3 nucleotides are TGTGCCAGCAGCCTAGGGACTGGGCCGGAACAGTTCTTC. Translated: CASSLGTGPEQFF.

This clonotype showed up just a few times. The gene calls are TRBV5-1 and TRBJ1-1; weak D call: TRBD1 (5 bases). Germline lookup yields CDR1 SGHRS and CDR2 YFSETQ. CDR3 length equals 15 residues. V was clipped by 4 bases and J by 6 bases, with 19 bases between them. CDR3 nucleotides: TGCGCCAGCAGCCGGCGGGACTCCGCTCCCTCTGAAGCTTTCTTT. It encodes CASSRRDSAPSEAFF.